These 12 T cell receptor beta chains share one sample of origin, sequenced in a study of T-cell memory formation after mild COVID-19. From the 5' RACE reads, TCRdb called clonotypes with MiXCR, one entry per CDR3 protein. The table has about 110,000 distinct CDR3 sequences, 18% seen once. The sequenced sample was PBMCs or a T cell subset sorted from them (not recorded which). Receptors were obtained from a man younger than 35 who had mild COVID-19 (a few samples of this study predate the infection). Cell type and time point are not known.

The rearrangement joins TRBV6-5 to TRBJ2-5; TRBD1 matches at 9 bases. Germline CDR1 MNHEY, CDR2 SVGAGI. The CDR3 is 17 residues long. V gave up 2 bases and J gave up 4 bases; unmatched junction bases: 11. CDR3 residues: CASSYGTGFHGRETQYF. CDR3 nucleotides: TGTGCCAGCAGTTACGGGACAGGGTTTCACGGTCGAGAGACCCAGTACTTC.

This clonotype has at least ten counts. The gene calls are TRBV5-6 and TRBJ2-3; 8 bases fit TRBD1. This CDR3 contains 15 residues. CDR1 is SGHDT and CDR2 is YYEEEE in the germline V gene. The J segment lost 4 bases and the V segment lost 4 bases, leaving 8 bases of the junction unmatched. CDR3 sequence reads: CASSRTGTVPDTQYF. In nucleotides, the CDR3 is TGTGCCAGCAGCAGGACAGGGACAGTTCCAGATACGCAGTATTTT. Based on the CDR3 plus reference TRBV5-6 and TRBJ2-3, the full variable domain is DAGVTQSPTHLIKTRGQQVTLRCSPKSGHDTVSWYQQALGQGPQFIFQYYEEEERQRGNFPDRFSGHQFPNYSSELNVNALLLGDSALYLCASSRTGTVPDTQYFGPGTRLTVL.

The gene calls are TRBV7-3 and TRBJ2-5; D gene unclear. V lost 4 bases and J lost 5, with 11 bases in between. The CDR3 runs to 13 residues. Germline CDR1 SGHTA, CDR2 FQGTGA. The CDR3 sequence: CASSSQMGETQYF. The CDR3 bases are TGTGCCAGCAGCTCACAGATGGGGGAGACCCAGTACTTC. The whole variable domain, filled in from reference TRBV7-3 and TRBJ2-5, reads GAGVSQTPSNKVTEKGKYVELRCDPISGHTALYWYRQSLGQGPEFLIYFQGTGAADDSGLPNDRFFAVRPEGSVSTLKIQRTERGDSAVYLCASSSQMGETQYFGPGTRLLVL.

This clonotype was counted a few times. The J gene is TRBJ2-2, the V gene TRBV7-9; 12 bases line up with TRBD2. Trimming removed 4 bases from V and 5 bases from J; junction bases left unmatched: 5. The CDR3 is 16 residues long. Germline lookup yields CDR1 SEHNR and CDR2 FQNEAQ (reference sequence). The CDR3 coding sequence is TGTGCCAGCAGCTCACTAGCGGGGGGCCGAACCGGGGAGCTGTTTTTT. This codes for CASSSLAGGRTGELFF.

The rearrangement joins TRBV7-2 to TRBJ1-1; D unclear. Germline V gene sequence: CDR1 SGHTA, CDR2 FQGNSA. The CDR3 extends over 14 amino acids. The V gene lost 4 bases and the J gene lost 1 base, with 10 bases spanning the gap. This CDR3 reads CASSSGIPNTEAFF. The CDR3 bases are TGTGCCAGCAGCTCTGGGATCCCGAACACTGAAGCTTTCTTT. Full variable domain (outside the CDR3, taken from reference TRBV7-2 and TRBJ1-1): GAGVSQSPSNKVTEKGKDVELRCDPISGHTALYWYRQSLGQGLEFLIYFQGNSAPDKSGLPSDRFSAERTGGSVSTLTIQRTQQEDSAVYLCASSSGIPNTEAFFGQGTRLTVV.

V gene TRBV6-5 combines with J gene TRBJ2-1, with TRBD1 matching 12 bases. V shed 6 bases, J shed 14 bases, and the junction held 2 bases outside the gene matches. The germline CDR1 and CDR2 sequences are MNHEY and SVGAGI. This CDR3 spans 11 amino acids. The CDR3 loop reads CASRGTGGEFF. As DNA, the CDR3 is TGTGCCAGCAGGGGGACAGGGGGCGAGTTCTTC.

This CDR3 reads CASSQDRQPNSPLHF. CDR3 DNA sequence: TGCGCCAGCAGCCAAGATCGACAGCCTAATTCACCCCTCCACTTT. The J gene is TRBJ1-6, the V gene TRBV4-3, with a weak D call TRBD1 (5 bases). CDR3 length: 15 residues. CDR1 is LGHNA, CDR2 YSLEER, per germline. V lost 0 bases to trimming and J lost 6 bases, with 9 bases between them.

The CDR3: CASSVEGHSSYNEQFF. The CDR3 coding sequence is TGTGCCAGCAGTGTCGAGGGGCACAGCTCCTACAATGAGCAGTTCTTC. The V gene is TRBV6-4, the J gene TRBJ2-1; either TRBD1 or TRBD2 may fit D (5 bases each). CDR3 length equals 16 residues. Trimming shortened V by 4 bases and J by 0 bases, and 13 bases separated the two germline ends. Germline lookup yields CDR1 MRHNA and CDR2 SNTAGT.

This clonotype occurred a few times. The chain links TRBV3-1 to TRBJ2-5; D call uncertain. Germline values: CDR1 LGHDT, CDR2 YNNKEL (reference sequence). The CDR3 sequence is 13 residues long. V lost 1 base, J lost 3 bases, and 6 bases lay in between. The chain's CDR3 is CASSQGSEETQYF. CDR3 sequence (DNA): TGTGCCAGCAGCCAAGGCAGCGAAGAGACCCAGTACTTC.

This clonotype was counted between two and nine times. This rearrangement joins TRBV4-2 to TRBJ2-2; 11 bases are shared with TRBD2. The germline V gene has CDR1 LGHNA and CDR2 YNFKEQ. The V segment lost 0 bases and the J segment 4 bases; nucleotides outside the gene matches: 4. CDR3 length: 17 amino acids. The CDR3 region is CASSQDSGGASTGELFF. The CDR3 DNA sequence: TGTGCCAGCAGCCAAGATAGCGGGGGGGCCAGCACCGGGGAGCTGTTTTTT.

V gene TRBV27 combines with J gene TRBJ2-3; 12 bases fit TRBD2. The CDR3 is made up of 16 amino acids. With 0 bases clipped from V and 6 bases from J, the junction kept 4 bases outside the gene matches. Germline V lookup: CDR1 MNHEY, CDR2 SMNVEV (reference sequence). CDR3 DNA: TGTGCCAGCAGTTTATCCGGACTAGCGGGATTCGATACGCAGTATTTT. Translation: CASSLSGLAGFDTQYF.

V gene TRBV7-3 combines with J gene TRBJ2-3; TRBD1 matches at 9 bases. The length of the CDR3 is 13 residues. The germline V gene encodes CDR1 SGHTA and CDR2 FQGTGA. The J segment lost 13 bases and the V segment lost 4 bases, leaving 9 bases of the junction unmatched. The CDR3 region is CASSSIQGAKEYF. Written as DNA, the CDR3 is TGTGCCAGCAGCTCAATACAGGGGGCGAAGGAGTATTTT.